These 10 T cell receptor beta chains originate from one sample sequenced in a study of blood T cell repertoires in COVID-19. Assay: immunoSEQ multiplex PCR; the TCRdb copy retains only in-frame clones and omits some. The sample consists of approximately 97,000 clones, about 90% of them appearing once. Sequencing input: peripheral blood. The receptors derive from a man aged 18 to 35 with acute or convalescent COVID-19.

The gene calls are TRBV21-1 and TRBJ1-5; TRBD1, the table's D call, lacks a check against the DNA. TRBV21-1 is noted as a pseudogene. The CDR3 totals 14 residues. The CDR3 nucleotides are TGTGCCAGCAGCAACTCCGCCAGTTTTCAGCCCCAGCATTTT. Translating it yields CASSNSASFQPQHF.

The chain employs TRBV6-2 or TRBV6-3 and TRBJ2-3, with 10 bases lining up with TRBD2. V was clipped by 6 bases and J by 2 bases; unmatched bases: 8. This CDR3 has 16 residues. In germline, CDR1 is MNHEY, CDR2 SVGEGT. The CDR3: CASSPRLAGLTDTQYF. CDR3 bases: TGTGCCAGCAGCCCTCGACTAGCGGGCCTCACAGATACGCAGTATTTT.

The CDR3 nucleotides are TGTGCAAGTCGCTTAGAGCCCTGGACAGGGTGCGGCTACACCTTC. It codes for CASRLEPWTGCGYTF. The chain recombines TRBV12-2 with TRBJ1-2; the D call in the table, TRBD1, was not verified against the DNA. TRBV12-2 corresponds to a pseudogene. This CDR3 comprises 15 residues.

The gene calls are TRBV9 and TRBJ1-2; a weak D match, TRBD1 (5 bases). Trimming removed 0 bases from V and 5 bases from J, with 14 bases in between. The CDR3 contains 15 residues. Germline-derived CDR1 and CDR2 are SGDLS and YYNGEE. The CDR3 DNA follows: TGTGCCAGCAGCGTAGCTCCCGGGGGTCAGTATGGCTACACCTTC. The encoded protein is CASSVAPGGQYGYTF.

The chain employs TRBV2 and TRBJ2-3; D perhaps matches TRBD2 (5 bases). Germline CDR1 and CDR2: SNHLY and FYNNEI. CDR3 length: 13 residues. The ends were cut back, 7 bases at V and 2 bases at J, with 10 bases in the middle. CDR3 nucleotides: TGTGCCAGCACCTCCCGGGACACAGATACGCAGTATTTT. Protein: CASTSRDTDTQYF.

The rearrangement links TRBV4-2 to TRBJ2-5, with 7 bases aligning to TRBD2. This CDR3 has 18 residues. CDR1 LGHNA and CDR2 YNFKEQ come from the germline V gene. V shed 2 bases and J 2 bases; nucleotides not matched to a gene: 14. The CDR3 is CASSQPNPTSLSQETQYF. CDR3 sequence (DNA): TGTGCCAGCAGCCAACCCAACCCGACTAGCCTAAGTCAAGAGACCCAGTACTTC.

The V and J genes are TRBV27 and TRBJ1-1, with a tentative D call TRBD1 (5 bases). The CDR3 spans 14 residues. The germline V and J ends were trimmed by 0 bases and 10 bases, with 15 bases remaining between them. Germline CDR1 reads MNHEY; CDR2 reads SMNVEV (reference sequence). The CDR3 DNA sequence: TGTGCCAGCAGTTTATCGAGGGAGGGGAGGACAGCTTTCTTT. Translating it yields CASSLSREGRTAFF.

The V and J genes are TRBV29-1 and TRBJ1-3, with a tentative D call TRBD1 (5 bases). Germline-derived CDR1 and CDR2 are SQVTM and ANQGSEA. CDR3 length: 13 amino acids. V shed 7 bases and J shed 0 bases, with 10 bases lying between them. The CDR3 region is CSATTDSGNTIYF. In DNA, the CDR3 is TGCAGCGCCACGACAGACTCTGGAAACACCATATATTTT.

The V and J genes are TRBV7-9 and TRBJ2-1; 8 positions agree with TRBD2. Trimming cost V 6 bases and J 6 bases; bases outside gene matches: 10. The V gene's germline CDR1 is SEHNR and CDR2 FQNEAQ (reference sequence). The CDR3 consists of 15 residues. CDR3 in amino acids: CASRGTGTRGNEQFF. The CDR3 DNA reads TGTGCCAGCAGGGGGACCGGGACTAGGGGCAATGAGCAGTTCTTC.

In nucleotides, the CDR3 is TGCGCCAGCAGCTTCAATCCGGATCAGCCCCAGCATTTT. Its protein is CASSFNPDQPQHF. The J gene is TRBJ1-5, the V gene TRBV5-1; no reliable D call. Germline V lookup: CDR1 SGHRS, CDR2 YFSETQ. The CDR3 covers 13 residues. The ends were cut back, 2 bases at V and 5 bases at J, with 8 bases in the middle. The full variable domain, completed using reference TRBV5-1 and TRBJ1-5, is KAGVTQTPRYLIKTRGQQVTLSCSPISGHRSVSWYQQTPGQGLQFLFEYFSETQRNKGNFPGRFSGRQFSNSRSEMNVSTLELGDSALYLCASSFNPDQPQHFGDGTRLSIL.